Shown below are 2 T cell receptor beta chains from a single sample sequenced in a study of blood T cell repertoires in COVID-19. Libraries were prepared by immunoSEQ multiplex PCR; TCRdb keeps only in-frame clonotypes and omits some of them. The table includes some 77,000 clones, around four fifths detected once. Source material: peripheral blood. These receptors were collected from a woman aged 60-70 years with acute or convalescent COVID-19.

There are a few counts of this clone. The V and J genes are TRBV10-3 and TRBJ1-5; D gene ambiguous. The germline V and J ends were trimmed by 6 bases and 1 base, with 7 bases remaining between them. This CDR3 is 13 amino acids long. Germline loops: CDR1 ENHRY, CDR2 SYGVKD. Here the CDR3 DNA reads TGTGCCATCAGGGGCTCCAGCAATCAGCCCCAGCATTTT. Translating it yields CAIRGSSNQPQHF.

CDR3 protein: CASSVSGSNTGELFF. CDR3 nucleotide sequence: TGTGCCAGCAGCGTATCAGGGTCGAACACCGGGGAGCTGTTTTTT. This rearrangement joins TRBV9 to TRBJ2-2; possible D gene TRBD1, 5 bases. The V gene lost 1 base and the J gene lost 0 bases, with 7 bases spanning the gap. This CDR3 has 15 residues. Germline V CDR1 and CDR2: SGDLS, YYNGEE.